This T cell receptor (beta chain) came from a study of blood T cell repertoires in COVID-19. V lost 7 bases and J 3 bases, leaving 15 bases between the germline ends. CDR1 and CDR2 (germline): SQVTM, ANQGSEA. The length of the CDR3 is 13 residues. Assay used: immunoSEQ multiplex PCR; TCRdb lists only in-frame clones, some missing. Among 210,000 or so clones listed, approximately 80% were seen once. The material sequenced was PBMCs or T cells enriched from blood (not recorded which). This clonotype was obtained from a man between 60 and 75 years old who had recovered from COVID-19. This chain links TRBV29-1 with TRBJ1-1; possible D gene TRBD1, 6 bases. DNA of the CDR3: TGCAGCGCCGCCAGGGGTCTTGACACTGAAGCTTTCTTT. It codes for CSAARGLDTEAFF.